Listed here is a single T cell receptor (beta chain). Germline CDR1 MDHEN, CDR2 SYDVKM. J was trimmed by 0 bases and V by 7 bases; bases with no gene match: 7. This CDR3 has 16 amino acids. These data come from a study of blood T cell repertoires in COVID-19. The repertoire was sequenced with immunoSEQ multiplex PCR; TCRdb's copy has only in-frame clones and lacks some. The sample records over 100,000 clones, over 70% being singletons. The sample was peripheral blood. This sequence originates from a man aged 45-65 years with acute or convalescent COVID-19. The chain joins TRBV28 to TRBJ1-4; TRBD1 agrees at 8 bases. The CDR3 DNA reads TGTGCCAGCACCCGGACAGGGCCTACAACTAATGAAAAACTGTTTTTT. It is translated as CASTRTGPTTNEKLFF.